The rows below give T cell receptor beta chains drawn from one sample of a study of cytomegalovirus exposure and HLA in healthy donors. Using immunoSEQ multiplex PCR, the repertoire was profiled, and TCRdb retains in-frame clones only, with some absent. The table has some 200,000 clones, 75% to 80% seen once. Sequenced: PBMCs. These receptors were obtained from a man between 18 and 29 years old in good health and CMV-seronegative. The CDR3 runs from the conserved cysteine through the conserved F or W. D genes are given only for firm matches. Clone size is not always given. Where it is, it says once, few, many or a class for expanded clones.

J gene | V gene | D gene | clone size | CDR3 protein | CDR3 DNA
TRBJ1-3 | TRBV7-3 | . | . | CASSLLGPGNTIYF | TGTGCCAGCAGCTTACTGGGGCCTGGAAACACCATATATTTT
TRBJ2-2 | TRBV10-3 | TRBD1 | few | CAIKEDREDGELFF | TGTGCCATCAAAGAGGACAGGGAGGACGGGGAGCTGTTTTTT
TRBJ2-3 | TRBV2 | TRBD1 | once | CASSRGTVYTDTQYF | TGTGCCAGCAGTCGTGGGACAGTCTACACAGATACGCAGTATTTT
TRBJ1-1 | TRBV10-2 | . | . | CASSEYGGENTEAFF | TGCGCCAGCAGTGAGTATGGCGGCGAGAACACTGAAGCTTTCTTT
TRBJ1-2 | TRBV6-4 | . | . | CASSDQGMAGYTF | TGTGCCAGCAGTGACCAGGGTATGGCTGGCTACACCTTC
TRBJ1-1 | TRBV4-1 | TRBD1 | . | CASSQAKGAPSEAFF | TGCGCCAGCAGCCAAGCGAAGGGGGCTCCATCTGAAGCTTTCTTT
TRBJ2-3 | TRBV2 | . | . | CASSEGRSGWYF | TGTGCCAGCAGTGAAGGGCGGAGCGGTTGGTATTTT
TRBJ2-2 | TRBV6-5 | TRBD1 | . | CASCPGQGHTGELFF | TGTGCCAGCTGCCCGGGACAGGGGCACACCGGGGAGCTGTTTTTT
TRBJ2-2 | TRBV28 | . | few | CASSRRQVWAGELFF | TGTGCCAGCAGTCGGCGACAGGTCTGGGCCGGGGAGCTGTTTTTT
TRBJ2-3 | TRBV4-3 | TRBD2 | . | CASSQDFSGGSEYTDTQYF | TGCGCCAGCAGCCAAGATTTTAGCGGGGGGTCCGAATACACAGATACGCAGTATTTT
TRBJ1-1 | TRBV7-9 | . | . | CASSSGHPSEAFF | TGTGCCAGCAGCTCGGGACACCCCTCTGAAGCTTTCTTT
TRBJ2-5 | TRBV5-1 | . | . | CASSFEASSKGTQYF | TGCGCCAGCAGCTTTGAAGCTAGCTCCAAGGGGACCCAGTACTTC
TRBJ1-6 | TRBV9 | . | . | CASSEGQADNSPLHF | TGTGCCAGCAGCGAGGGACAAGCGGATAATTCACCCCTCCACTTT
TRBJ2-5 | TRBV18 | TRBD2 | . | CASSPGTSGSVETQYF | TGTGCCAGCTCACCCGGGACTAGCGGGTCAGTAGAGACCCAGTACTTC
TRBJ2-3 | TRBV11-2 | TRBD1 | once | CASSFGTGTADTQYF | TGTGCCAGCAGCTTCGGGACAGGGACCGCAGATACGCAGTATTTT
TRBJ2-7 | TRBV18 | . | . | CASSNGTSSSYEQYF | TGTGCCAGCTCAAACGGGACTTCTAGCTCCTACGAGCAGTACTTC
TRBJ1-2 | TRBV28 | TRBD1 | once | CASSLRPRGANYGYTF | TGTGCCAGCAGTTTGAGGCCCAGGGGGGCTAACTATGGCTACACCTTC
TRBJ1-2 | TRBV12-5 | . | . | CASGDRTANYGYTF | TGTGCTAGTGGAGACCGGACAGCTAACTATGGCTACACCTTC
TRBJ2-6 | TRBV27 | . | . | CASSFTGSSGANVLTF | TGTGCCAGCAGTTTTACGGGGAGCTCTGGGGCCAACGTCCTGACTTTC
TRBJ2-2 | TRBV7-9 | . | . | CSSSAGQNLLTGELFF | TGTTCCAGCAGCGCGGGACAGAACTTACTCACCGGGGAGCTGTTTTTT
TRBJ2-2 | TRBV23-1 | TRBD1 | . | CASSHHEGDRGQAGELFF | TGCGCCAGCAGTCACCACGAGGGGGACAGGGGGCAGGCCGGGGAGCTGTTTTTT
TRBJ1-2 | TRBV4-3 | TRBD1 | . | CASSQQQGARVGYTF | TGCGCCAGCAGCCAACAACAGGGGGCGAGGGTAGGCTACACCTTC
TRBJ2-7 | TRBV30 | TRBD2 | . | CAWGRGDGINEQYF | TGTGCCTGGGGCCGGGGGGACGGCATTAACGAGCAGTACTTC
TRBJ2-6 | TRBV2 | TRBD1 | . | CASSLTGTGLSGANVLTF | TGTGCCAGCAGTCTCACCGGGACAGGGCTCTCTGGGGCCAACGTCCTGACTTTC
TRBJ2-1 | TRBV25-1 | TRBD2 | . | CASNSGLAFYEQFF | TGTGCCAGCAACTCGGGACTAGCGTTTTATGAGCAGTTCTTC
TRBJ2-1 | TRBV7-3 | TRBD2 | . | CASSLNPGLAEHNEQFF | TGTGCCAGCAGCTTAAATCCGGGACTAGCGGAACACAATGAGCAGTTCTTC
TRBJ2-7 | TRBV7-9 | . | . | CASSEDTQSYEQYF | TGTGCCAGCAGCGAAGACACCCAGTCCTACGAGCAGTACTTC
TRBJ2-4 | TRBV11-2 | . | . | CASSRQGGKNIQYF | TGTGCCAGCAGCCGACAGGGAGGCAAAAACATTCAGTACTTC
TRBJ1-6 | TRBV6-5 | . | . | CASSYTGVPLISPLHF | TGTGCCAGCAGTTACACCGGGGTCCCCCTGATATCACCCCTCCACTTT
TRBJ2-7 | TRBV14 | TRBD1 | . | CASSLTPGQGTYEQYF | TGTGCCAGCAGCCTAACCCCGGGACAGGGTACCTACGAGCAGTACTTC
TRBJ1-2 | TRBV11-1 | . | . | CASSPTTDSYGYTF | TGTGCCAGCAGCCCTACAACCGACAGCTATGGCTACACCTTC
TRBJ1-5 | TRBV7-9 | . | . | CASSTGRAGDNQPQHF | TGTGCCAGCAGCACCGGACGCGCAGGGGATAATCAGCCCCAGCATTTT
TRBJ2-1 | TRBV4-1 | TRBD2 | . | CASSLDFLAAAYNEQFF | TGCGCCAGCAGCCTCGACTTCCTAGCGGCCGCCTACAATGAGCAGTTCTTC
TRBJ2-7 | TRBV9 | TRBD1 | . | CASSYESTGYGGEQYF | TGTGCCAGCAGTTACGAGTCGACAGGGTACGGTGGCGAGCAGTACTTC
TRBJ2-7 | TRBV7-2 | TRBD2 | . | CASSPSSGGPYEQYF | TGTGCCAGCAGCCCTTCTAGCGGGGGTCCCTACGAGCAGTACTTC
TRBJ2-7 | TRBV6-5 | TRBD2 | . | CASSYGGGGSYEQYF | TGTGCCAGCAGTTACGGCGGGGGGGGCTCCTACGAGCAGTACTTC
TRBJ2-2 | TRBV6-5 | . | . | CASSSRIGELFF | TGTGCCAGCAGTTCGCGTATCGGGGAGCTGTTTTTT
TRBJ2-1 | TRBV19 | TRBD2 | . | CASSIPRLAGGNEQFF | TGTGCCAGTAGTATCCCCCGGCTAGCGGGGGGCAATGAGCAGTTCTTC
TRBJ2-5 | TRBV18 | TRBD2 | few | CASSPVPGLAGEETQYF | TGTGCCAGCTCACCCGTACCGGGACTAGCGGGGGAAGAGACCCAGTACTTC
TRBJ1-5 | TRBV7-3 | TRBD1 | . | CASSPHSDREEPQHF | TGTGCCAGCAGCCCCCACAGCGACAGGGAGGAGCCCCAGCATTTT
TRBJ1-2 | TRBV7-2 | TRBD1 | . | CASSSGQAYGYTF | TGTGCCAGCAGCTCTGGACAGGCCTATGGCTACACCTTC
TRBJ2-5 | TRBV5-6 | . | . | CASSLVMAPGTQYF | TGTGCCAGCAGCTTGGTCATGGCCCCAGGGACCCAGTACTTC
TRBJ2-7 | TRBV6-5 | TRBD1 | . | CAIRSDRGREQYF | TGTGCCATCCGGTCGGACAGGGGGCGCGAGCAGTACTTC
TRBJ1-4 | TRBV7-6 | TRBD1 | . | CASSRGQGDEKLFF | TGTGCCAGCAGCAGAGGACAGGGAGATGAAAAACTGTTTTTT
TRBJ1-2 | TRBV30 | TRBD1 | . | CAWQGDRADYGYTF | TGTGCCTGGCAGGGGGATAGGGCCGACTATGGCTACACCTTC
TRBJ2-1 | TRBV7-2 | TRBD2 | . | CASSSGLGNEQFF | TGTGCCAGCAGCTCCGGACTAGGCAATGAGCAGTTCTTC
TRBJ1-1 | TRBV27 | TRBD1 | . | CASSFQGGNTEAFF | TGTGCCAGCAGTTTTCAGGGGGGCAACACTGAAGCTTTCTTT
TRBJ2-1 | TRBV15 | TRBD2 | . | CATSRDYGGVYNEQFF | TGTGCCACCAGCAGAGATTACGGGGGGGTCTACAATGAGCAGTTCTTC
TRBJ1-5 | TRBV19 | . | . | CATQDMWAYNQPQHF | TGTGCCACCCAGGACATGTGGGCATACAATCAGCCCCAGCATTTT
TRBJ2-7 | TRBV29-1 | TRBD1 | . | CSVEGGQGGYEQYF | TGCAGCGTTGAAGGTGGACAGGGAGGCTACGAGCAGTACTTC
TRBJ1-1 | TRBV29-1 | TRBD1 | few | CSATGQVNTEAFF | TGCAGCGCCACGGGACAGGTGAACACTGAAGCTTTCTTT
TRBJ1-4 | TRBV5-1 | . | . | CASSSAGDTEKLFF | TGCGCCAGCAGCTCTGCCGGCGACACTGAAAAACTGTTTTTT